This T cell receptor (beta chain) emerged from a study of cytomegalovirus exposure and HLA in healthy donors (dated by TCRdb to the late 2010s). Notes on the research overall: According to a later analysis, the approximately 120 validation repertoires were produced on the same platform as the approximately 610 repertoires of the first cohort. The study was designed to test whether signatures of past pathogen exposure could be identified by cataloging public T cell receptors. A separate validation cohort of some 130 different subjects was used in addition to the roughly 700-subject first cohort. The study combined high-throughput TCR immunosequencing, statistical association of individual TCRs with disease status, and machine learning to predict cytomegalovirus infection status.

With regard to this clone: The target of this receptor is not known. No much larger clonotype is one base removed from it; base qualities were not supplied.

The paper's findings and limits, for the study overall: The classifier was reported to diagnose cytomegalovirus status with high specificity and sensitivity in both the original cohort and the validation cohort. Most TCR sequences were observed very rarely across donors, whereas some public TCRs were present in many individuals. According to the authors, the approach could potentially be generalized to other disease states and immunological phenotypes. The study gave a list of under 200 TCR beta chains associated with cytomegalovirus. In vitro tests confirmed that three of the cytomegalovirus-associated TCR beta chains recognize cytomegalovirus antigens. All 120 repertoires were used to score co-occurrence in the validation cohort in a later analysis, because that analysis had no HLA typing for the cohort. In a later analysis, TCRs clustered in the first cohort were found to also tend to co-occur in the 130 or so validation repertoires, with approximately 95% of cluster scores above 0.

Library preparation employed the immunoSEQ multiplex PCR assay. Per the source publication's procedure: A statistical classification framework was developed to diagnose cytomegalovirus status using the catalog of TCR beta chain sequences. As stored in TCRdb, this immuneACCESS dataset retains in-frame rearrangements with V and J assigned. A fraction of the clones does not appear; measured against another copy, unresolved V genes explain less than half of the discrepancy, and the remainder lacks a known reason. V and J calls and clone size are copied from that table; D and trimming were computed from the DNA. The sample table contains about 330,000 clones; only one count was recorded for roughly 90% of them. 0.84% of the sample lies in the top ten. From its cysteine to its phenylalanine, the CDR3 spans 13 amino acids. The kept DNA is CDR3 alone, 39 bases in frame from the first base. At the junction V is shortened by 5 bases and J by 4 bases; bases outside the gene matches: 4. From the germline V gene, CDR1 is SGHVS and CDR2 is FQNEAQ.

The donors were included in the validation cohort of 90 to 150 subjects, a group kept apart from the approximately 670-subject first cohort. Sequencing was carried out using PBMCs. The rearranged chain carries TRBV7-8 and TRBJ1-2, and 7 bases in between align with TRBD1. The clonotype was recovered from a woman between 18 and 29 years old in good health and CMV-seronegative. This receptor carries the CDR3 CASSPGTAYGYTF. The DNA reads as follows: TGTGCCAGCAGCCCCGGGACAGCCTATGGCTACACCTTC.